The entry below describes one T cell receptor beta chain. Its specificity is unknown. Data came from immunoSEQ multiplex PCR; TCRdb stores just in-frame clones and leaves some out. The table has approximately 8,700 clones, about 45% seen once. The data were taken from a study of Tregs in tolerant kidney transplant recipients. As for the study in general: Recipient PBMCs carried a CFSE label and met irradiated graft donor PBMCs for approximately six days before FACS sorting. Points from the study as a whole: Biological reproducibility was not directly addressed, but technical replication error appeared minimal. Validation in larger populations is needed because few patients were studied.

V was shortened by 1 base and J by 8 bases, with 13 bases between the two germline ends. CDR1 and CDR2 from the germline V gene are SGHKS and YYEKEE (reference sequence). The CDR3 length is 14 residues. The chain couples TRBV5-5 to TRBJ1-5; D gene unclear. The receptor was isolated from a human donor in good health. Input material: CD4+ T cells from blood cultured with allogeneic cells. CDR3 region: CASSLQLDFKPQHF. CDR3 nucleotides: TGTGCCAGCAGCTTGCAGTTGGATTTTAAGCCCCAGCATTTT. Supplemented by reference TRBV5-5 and TRBJ1-5, the full variable domain reads DAGVTQSPTHLIKTRGQQVTLRCSPISGHKSVSWYQQVLGQGPQFIFQYYEKEERGRGNFPDRFSARQFPNYSSELNVNALLLGDSALYLCASSLQLDFKPQHFGDGTRLSIL.